These T cell receptor beta chains were read from a single sample in a study of blood T cell repertoires in COVID-19. Produced via immunoSEQ multiplex PCR; TCRdb's table is partial and in-frame only. The table records some 340,000 clones, roughly nine tenths of them present only once. Material for sequencing was PBMCs or T cells enriched from blood (not recorded which). Every receptor here comes from a woman in her twenties or thirties who had been exposed to COVID-19. The CDR3 runs from the conserved cysteine through the conserved F or W. D genes are given only for firm matches. Some rows mark clone size as missing; the rest say once, few, many or name a class of expanded clone.

TRBJ1-1,once,TRBV12-3/TRBV12-4,TRBD1,CASNPTGGTEAFF,TGTGCCAGTAACCCGACAGGGGGAACTGAAGCTTTCTTT
TRBJ1-4,.,TRBV4-1,.,CASSQDGPGTNEKLFF,TGCGCCAGCAGCCAAGATGGTCCGGGGACTAATGAAAAACTGTTTTTT
TRBJ2-1,.,TRBV6-5,TRBD2,CASNRGELYNEQFF,TGTGCCAGCAACCGGGGGGAGTTGTACAATGAGCAGTTCTTC
TRBJ1-1,.,TRBV2,TRBD1,CASSDSGQLNTEAFF,TGTGCCAGCAGTGACTCGGGACAGTTGAACACTGAAGCTTTCTTT
TRBJ1-4,.,TRBV6-1,.,CASSDYPGNTVGEKLFF,TGTGCCAGCAGTGATTACCCGGGGAATACCGTCGGGGAAAAACTGTTTTTT
TRBJ2-5,.,TRBV7-2,.,CASSLPSVQETQYF,TGTGCCAGCAGCTTACCGTCAGTCCAAGAGACCCAGTACTTC
TRBJ2-1,.,TRBV7-9,TRBD2,CASSSLAGAFDEQFF,TGTGCCAGCAGCTCCCTAGCGGGGGCTTTTGATGAGCAGTTCTTC
TRBJ2-6,.,TRBV4-3,.,CASSQGEFSGANVLTF,TGCGCCAGCAGCCAAGGGGAGTTCTCTGGGGCCAACGTCCTGACTTTC
TRBJ1-1,.,TRBV7-2,TRBD1,CASSSSRGGRTEAFF,TGTGCCAGCAGCTCCTCCAGAGGGGGCCGTACTGAAGCTTTCTTT
TRBJ2-7,.,TRBV10-1,.,CASSVRGMRYEQYF,TGCGCCAGCAGTGTCAGGGGAATGAGGTACGAGCAGTACTTC
TRBJ2-7,.,TRBV7-9,.,CASSFGQHYEQYF,TGTGCCAGCAGCTTCGGACAGCACTACGAGCAGTACTTC
TRBJ1-6,.,TRBV12-5,.,CASGLGTSSPLHF,TGTGCTAGTGGTTTGGGCACAAGTTCACCCCTCCACTTT
TRBJ2-7,.,TRBV4-1,.,CASSQDARANHEQYF,TGCGCCAGCAGCCAAGATGCGCGGGCGAACCACGAGCAGTACTTC
TRBJ1-2,.,TRBV9,TRBD1,CASSQTGEVGYTF,TGTGCCAGCAGCCAGACAGGGGAGGTTGGCTACACCTTC
TRBJ1-5,.,TRBV19,.,CASTRSGARQPQHF,TGTGCCAGTACCAGATCTGGGGCGAGGCAGCCCCAGCATTTT
TRBJ1-2,.,TRBV5-1,.,CASSSRLGSGYTF,TGCGCCAGCAGCTCTCGACTAGGGTCTGGCTACACCTTC
TRBJ2-7,.,TRBV2,.,CASSEYWNRAYEQYF,TGTGCCAGCAGTGAATACTGGAACAGGGCCTACGAGCAGTACTTC
TRBJ1-1,.,TRBV19,.,CASSIVRSTEAFF,TGTGCCAGTAGTATAGTACGGAGCACTGAAGCTTTCTTT
TRBJ2-7,.,TRBV29-1,.,CSGGVNYEQYF,TGCAGCGGCGGGGTTAACTACGAGCAGTACTTC
TRBJ1-2,.,TRBV11-2,.,CASSLTDYYGYTF,TGTGCCAGCAGCTTGACAGACTACTATGGCTACACCTTC
TRBJ1-1,once,TRBV5-1,.,CASSSTTTEAFF,TGCGCCAGCAGCTCGACAACGACTGAAGCTTTCTTT
TRBJ1-1,.,TRBV3-1/TRBV3-2,TRBD1,CASSIRTGGAKYTEAFF,TGTGCCAGCAGCATCCGGACAGGGGGCGCGAAGTACACTGAAGCTTTCTTT